Each of the 31 T cell receptor beta chains below was sequenced from the same sample in a study of Graves' ophthalmopathy and Graves' hyperthyroidism. RNA transcripts served as template for amplifying TCR beta CDR3 sequences. HTBI primers were employed in first-round RT-PCR, then a second-round multiplex PCR followed. TCRdb ran MiXCR on the multiplex PCR reads and lists one entry per CDR3 protein. This table has 900,000 to 1,200,000 distinct CDR3 sequences, about 40% appearing once. Sequencing was performed on peripheral blood or thyroid tissue (not recorded which). These receptor sequences come from an adult man with Graves' hyperthyroidism.

The sample holds one count of this clonotype. CDR3 nucleotides: TGTGCCAGCAGCCACCCACTTCGGGGTAGCGTACCGTCCTACGAGCAGTACTTC. Its translation: CASSHPLRGSVPSYEQYF. The chain combines TRBV9 with TRBJ2-7; TRBD2 is a possible D gene (5 bases). Germline V gives CDR1 SGDLS, CDR2 YYNGEE. V shed 4 bases and J shed 1 base, with 24 bases lying between them. The CDR3 extends over 18 amino acids.

In this sample, this clonotype turned up many times. J is TRBJ2-7 and V is TRBV29-1, with no clear D. CDR3 length: 11 amino acids. The V gene's germline CDR1 is SQVTM and CDR2 ANQGSEA. V lost 6 bases and J lost 4, with 10 bases in between. Here the CDR3 DNA reads TGCAGCGTCTTGGGTACATACGAGCAGTACTTC. Its translation: CSVLGTYEQYF.

This clonotype was observed a handful of times. The J gene is TRBJ1-1, the V gene TRBV12-3 or TRBV12-4; D remains unclear. Trimming took off 2 bases at V and 0 bases at J, with 10 bases between the two ends. The CDR3 totals 15 residues. The CDR3 DNA reads as TGTGCCAGCAGTTTAAGGAAATGGGTGAACACTGAAGCTTTCTTT. Translation: CASSLRKWVNTEAFF.

This clonotype was observed many times. The gene calls are TRBV7-2 and TRBJ2-7; 8 bases are shared with TRBD2. This CDR3 spans 15 amino acids. Germline V CDR1 and CDR2: SGHTA, FQGNSA. J lost 4 bases, V lost 5 bases, and 10 bases had no gene match. The DNA for the CDR3 is TGTGCCAGCAGCCCCGGTCTGCGGGAGGCGTACGAGCAGTACTTC. Its translation is CASSPGLREAYEQYF.

In its sample, this clonotype was seen many times. The chain's CDR3 is CASSSLLRRGMNTEAFF. The CDR3 DNA sequence: TGTGCCAGCAGCTCGCTCTTGAGGCGGGGAATGAACACTGAAGCTTTCTTT. The gene calls are TRBV7-8 and TRBJ1-1; D not resolved. This CDR3 spans 17 amino acids. Germline CDR1 reads SGHVS; CDR2 reads FQNEAQ. V dropped 4 bases and J dropped 0 bases, with 18 bases sitting between them.

This clonotype has a count of ten or more. The chain is built from TRBV7-2 and TRBJ1-1; tentative D call: TRBD1 (5 bases). The CDR3 length is 16 residues. In germline, CDR1 is SGHTA, CDR2 FQGNSA. V was pared by 5 bases and J by 0 bases, with 16 bases between. CDR3 region: CASSPMGGALNTEAFF. CDR3 DNA sequence: TGTGCCAGCAGCCCGATGGGTGGGGCACTGAACACTGAAGCTTTCTTT.

The chain is built from TRBV9 and TRBJ2-7; D call uncertain. Trimming took off 0 bases at V and 0 bases at J, with 13 bases between the two ends. The length of the CDR3 is 16 residues. Germline lookup yields CDR1 SGDLS and CDR2 YYNGEE. The CDR3 sequence: CASSVVVSLISYEQYF. In DNA form, the CDR3 reads TGTGCCAGCAGCGTAGTAGTCAGCCTAATCTCCTACGAGCAGTACTTC.

This clonotype was counted ten times or more. The chain couples TRBV2 to TRBJ2-7; the D is unclear. The CDR3 loop spans 13 amino acids. Germline V gives CDR1 SNHLY, CDR2 FYNNEI. V lost 0 bases and J 1 base, leaving 4 bases between the germline ends. The CDR3 loop reads CASSEAQSYEQYF. DNA for the CDR3: TGTGCCAGCAGTGAAGCCCAATCCTACGAGCAGTACTTC.

This clonotype was detected once. The V call is TRBV20-1, the J call TRBJ1-4, with D uncertain. The CDR3 contains 11 residues. Trimming cost V 2 bases and J 7 bases, with 5 bases left between them. In germline, CDR1 is DFQATT, CDR2 SNEGSKA (reference sequence). CDR3 loop: CSARLFEKLFF. Here the CDR3 DNA reads TGCAGTGCTAGATTGTTTGAAAAACTGTTTTTT.

This clonotype has at least ten counts. V is TRBV7-2 and J is TRBJ2-5; the D gene is possibly TRBD2 (7 bases). The CDR3 consists of 15 residues. Trimming removed 3 bases at V and 5 bases at J, with 16 bases between. CDR1 is SGHTA, CDR2 FQGNSA, per germline. The CDR3 nucleotides are TGTGCCAGCAGCTTGGGCGGGGGCAGTCAGGAGACCCAGTACTTC. Translated: CASSLGGGSQETQYF.

V usage is TRBV10-3 and J usage is TRBJ2-7, with TRBD2 matching over 10 bases. The CDR3 loop spans 17 amino acids. Germline V gene data show CDR1 as ENHRY and CDR2 as SYGVKD. The trim removed 7 bases at V and 2 bases at J, leaving 14 bases unmatched. The CDR3 reads CAITPGGTSAKPYEQYF. CDR3 nucleotide sequence: TGTGCCATCACCCCTGGGGGGACTAGCGCGAAGCCCTACGAGCAGTACTTC.

Worth noting for this clonotype: A junction end diverges from the germline sequence, so it may reflect a read error. The chain uses TRBV7-2 and TRBJ2-7; tentatively, D is TRBD1 or TRBD2 (5 bases each). Germline CDR1 reads SGHTA; CDR2 reads FQGNSA. The CDR3 covers 15 residues. The CDR3 sequence: CASKQTVGAYNEQFF. As DNA, the CDR3 is TGTGCCAGTAAGCAAACGGTCGGGGCCTACAATGAGCAGTTCTTT. The variable domain in full, with the rest retrieved from reference TRBV7-2 and TRBJ2-7, is GAGVSQSPSNKVTEKGKDVELRCDPISGHTALYWYRQSLGQGLEFLIYFQGNSAPDKSGLPSDRFSAERTGGSVSTLTIQRTQQEDSAVYLCASKQTVGAYNEQFFGPGTRLTVT.

In its sample, this clonotype was seen many times. V usage is TRBV2 and J usage is TRBJ2-7, with TRBD2 as a possible D gene (6 bases). There are 14 residues in the CDR3. Germline lookup yields CDR1 SNHLY and CDR2 FYNNEI. V lost 3 bases and J lost 0, with 9 bases in between. CDR3 loop: CASSEGLYSYEQYF. The CDR3 DNA is TGTGCCAGCAGTGAGGGACTCTACTCCTACGAGCAGTACTTC. Full variable domain (remainder filled in from reference TRBV2 and TRBJ2-7): EPEVTQTPSHQVTQMGQEVILRCVPISNHLYFYWYRQILGQKVEFLVSFYNNEISEKSEIFDDQFSVERPDGSNFTLKIRSTKLEDSAMYFCASSEGLYSYEQYFGPGTRLTVT.

CDR3 in amino acids: CASSLATLAGEFYEQYF. CDR3 sequence (DNA): TGCGCCAGCAGCTTGGCAACCCTAGCGGGAGAATTCTACGAGCAGTACTTC. The V call is TRBV5-1, the J call TRBJ2-7; 10 nucleotides agree with TRBD2. Trimming cost V 0 bases and J 3 bases; bases outside gene matches: 9. The CDR3 loop spans 17 amino acids. From germline, CDR1 is SGHRS and CDR2 YFSETQ.

This clonotype was counted a few times. This chain uses TRBV7-9 with TRBJ2-7, with D tentatively TRBD1 (6 bases). V dropped 5 bases and J dropped 3 bases, with 14 bases sitting between them. Germline loops: CDR1 SEHNR, CDR2 FQNEAQ (reference sequence). The CDR3 loop spans 14 amino acids. The CDR3 DNA reads TGTGCCAGCAGCCAAGATTGGACAGTCTACGAGCAGTACTTC. Residues: CASSQDWTVYEQYF.

This chain connects TRBV25-1 to TRBJ1-2; D call uncertain. This CDR3 is 16 amino acids long. Germline assignment: CDR1 MGHDK and CDR2 SYGVNS. V lost 6 bases and J lost 0, with 17 bases in between. The CDR3 loop reads CASRERGMGSNYGYTF. DNA for the CDR3: TGTGCCAGCAGGGAGCGTGGGATGGGATCTAACTATGGCTACACCTTC.

On this clonotype: Since the CDR3 does not end with the conserved phenylalanine or tryptophan, this likely comes from a read error. It is unclear where the CDR3 begins or ends on the DNA, so no DNA is shown, and the CDR3 is as TCRdb lists it. J is TRBJ2-7 and V is TRBV24-1; the table's D call of TRBD2 was not tested on the DNA. Inclusive of both ends, the CDR3 amounts to 16 amino acids. Germline V gene data show CDR1 as KGHDR and CDR2 as SFDVKD. The CDR3 sequence: CATSWTWASGAPTSST.

This clonotype was observed many times. The chain joins TRBV4-3 to TRBJ1-6, with TRBD1 as a possible D gene (6 bases). CDR3 length: 16 amino acids. Between the trimmed V and J ends, which lost 1 base and 3 bases, there was a span of 10 bases. CDR1 is LGHNA and CDR2 is YSLEER in the germline V gene. CDR3 sequence (DNA): TGCGCCAGCAGCCAAGTAACGACAGGCTATAATTCACCCCTCCACTTT. Translating gives CASSQVTTGYNSPLHF.

There are many counts of this clonotype. V usage is TRBV6-2 or TRBV6-3 and J usage is TRBJ1-2; D not certain. The CDR3 consists of 12 residues. V dropped 8 bases and J dropped 7 bases, with 14 bases sitting between them. Looked up from germline, CDR1 is MNHEY and CDR2 is SVGEGT. The DNA for the CDR3 is TGTGCCAGCGGGCAATACCGGACTGGCTACACCTTC. Protein sequence: CASGQYRTGYTF.

This clonotype was counted ten times or more. The chain uses TRBV7-6 and TRBJ1-6, with D perhaps TRBD1 (5 bases). The CDR3 runs 16 residues. The germline CDR1 and CDR2 sequences are SGHVS and FNYEAQ. V was cut by 0 bases and J by 7 bases, with 13 bases left in between. CDR3 in amino acids: CASSLAGPGQNSPLHF. The CDR3 DNA reads as TGTGCCAGCAGCTTAGCAGGGCCAGGGCAAAATTCACCCCTCCACTTT.

This chain uses TRBV7-3 with TRBJ1-6; 10 nucleotides match TRBD1. Looked up from germline, CDR1 is SGHTA and CDR2 is FQGTGA. With 5 bases clipped from V and 7 bases from J, the junction kept 14 bases outside the gene matches. The CDR3 spans 18 residues. The DNA for the CDR3 is TGTGCCAGCAGCCGACAGGGGGCTTTCCGCACCGTCAATTCACCCCTCCACTTT. Protein product: CASSRQGAFRTVNSPLHF.

The V gene is TRBV20-1, the J gene TRBJ1-2; D not resolved. This CDR3 is 10 amino acids long. The V end lost 3 bases, the J end lost 4 bases, and 3 bases lay between the germline ends. Germline-derived CDR1 and CDR2 are DFQATT and SNEGSKA (reference sequence). The DNA of the CDR3 is TGCAGTGCTAGGACCTATGGCTACACCTTC. Its protein is CSARTYGYTF.

This chain connects TRBV29-1 to TRBJ2-7; D is tentatively TRBD1 or TRBD2 (5 bases each). Germline loops: CDR1 SQVTM, CDR2 ANQGSEA. Trimming pared 4 bases from V and 6 bases from J, leaving 10 bases between. The CDR3 is 11 residues long. CDR3 nucleotides: TGCAGCGTTGCAGGGACCCTCGAGCAGTACTTC. It translates to CSVAGTLEQYF.

The rearrangement links TRBV29-1 to TRBJ1-2; D gene uncertain. Between the trimmed V and J ends, which lost 3 bases and 8 bases, there was a span of 19 bases. This CDR3 has 14 residues. CDR1 SQVTM and CDR2 ANQGSEA come from the germline V gene. CDR3 residues: CSVDSEDEYVGYTF. The CDR3 coding sequence is TGCAGCGTTGATAGCGAAGACGAGTACGTGGGCTACACCTTC.

This clonotype has a handful of counts. The chain uses TRBV19 and TRBJ2-2; a possible D gene is TRBD2 (5 bases). Trimming cost V 1 base and J 6 bases, with 6 bases left between them. Germline V gene lookup returns CDR1 LNHDA and CDR2 SQIVND (reference sequence). The CDR3 runs 13 residues. For the CDR3, the DNA is TGTGCCAGTAGTATAGCCGGGGCCGGGGAGCTGTTTTTT. It yields the protein CASSIAGAGELFF.

The V gene is TRBV5-5, the J gene TRBJ1-2, with TRBD1 identical over 7 bases. The CDR3 spans 15 residues. The V and J ends lost 5 bases and 4 bases, in that order; junction bases with no gene match: 11. Germline V CDR1 and CDR2: SGHKS, YYEKEE (reference sequence). CDR3 bases: TGTGCCAGCAGGGAATCACAGGGGCCCCCCTATGGCTACACCTTC. Its protein product is CASRESQGPPYGYTF.

This clonotype has only one observation. This sequence joins TRBV10-3 and TRBJ1-5, with TRBD1 matching over 8 bases. The CDR3 is 13 residues long. The junction had 4 bases not matched to a gene; V was cut back by 6 bases and J by 6 bases. CDR1 and CDR2 from the germline V gene are ENHRY and SYGVKD. The CDR3 bases are TGTGCCATCAGGAGACAGGGGCGTCAGCCCCAGCATTTT. The encoded protein is CAIRRQGRQPQHF.

This clonotype was seen many times. The CDR3 bases are TGCAGTGCTAGACCGGAGTACCAAGAGACCCAGTACTTC. Its translation: CSARPEYQETQYF. The chain uses TRBV20-1 and TRBJ2-5; D unresolved. The CDR3 has 13 amino acids. Trimming took off 2 bases at V and 0 bases at J, with 7 bases between the two ends. Looked up from germline, CDR1 is DFQATT and CDR2 is SNEGSKA (reference sequence).

In this sample, this clonotype turned up many times. The chain links TRBV15 to TRBJ1-4; the match to TRBD1 covers 7 bases. Per germline, CDR1 LNHNV and CDR2 YYDKDF (reference sequence). The trim removed 1 base at V and 7 bases at J, leaving 6 bases unmatched. The CDR3 spans 15 residues. This CDR3 reads CATSRVDRDPEKLFF. For the CDR3, the DNA is TGTGCCACCAGCAGAGTAGACAGGGACCCTGAAAAACTGTTTTTT.

This clonotype was picked up many times. V gene TRBV10-2 combines with J gene TRBJ1-5; perhaps TRBD1 as D (6 bases). The CDR3 spans 14 residues. The germline CDR1 and CDR2 sequences are WSHSY and SAAADI. V shed 3 bases and J shed 7 bases, with 13 bases lying between them. The CDR3 loop is CASSDEQGNQPQHF. CDR3 nucleotide sequence: TGCGCCAGCAGTGACGAACAGGGTAACCAGCCCCAGCATTTT.

CDR3 sequence (DNA): TGTGCCAGCAGACCTCGACAGCAGTACTTC. Amino acids: CASRPRQQYF. This sequence joins TRBV11-2 and TRBJ2-7; no definite D call. Trimming left V 6 bases short and J 8 bases short, with 8 bases between. The CDR3 totals 10 residues. From germline, CDR1 is SGHAT and CDR2 FQNNGV.